This T cell receptor beta chain was captured in a study of CXCR3-negative and CXCR3-positive naive CD8 T cells. This CDR3 comprises 12 residues. Germline V CDR1 and CDR2: MDHEN, SYDVKM. cDNA libraries for TRB were generated by 5' RACE incorporating UMI labels. TCRdb reprocessed the 5' RACE reads and stores each CDR3 protein as one record, lacking DNA. The table for this sample gives about 82,000 distinct CDR3 sequences. V and J are TRBV28 and TRBJ2-7. Sequences were obtained from naive CXCR3- CD8+ T cells from blood. Noted subset: CD45RO-CCR7+CD27+CD95- naive CD8+ T cells lacking CXCR3 (TNR3-). This clonotype originated in a human donor in good health. Some clones in this sample may be carry-over from other donors' samples. The CDR3 protein is CASSLQPYEQYF.